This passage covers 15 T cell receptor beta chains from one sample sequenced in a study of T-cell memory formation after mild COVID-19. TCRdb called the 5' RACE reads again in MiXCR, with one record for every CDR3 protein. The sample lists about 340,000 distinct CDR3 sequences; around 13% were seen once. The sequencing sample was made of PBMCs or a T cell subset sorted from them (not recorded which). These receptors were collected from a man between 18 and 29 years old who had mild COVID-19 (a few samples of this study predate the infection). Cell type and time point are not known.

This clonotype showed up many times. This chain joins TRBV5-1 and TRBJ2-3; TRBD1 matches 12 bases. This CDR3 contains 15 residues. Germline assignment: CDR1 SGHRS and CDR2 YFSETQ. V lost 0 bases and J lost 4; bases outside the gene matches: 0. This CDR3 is CASSLGDRGPDTQYF. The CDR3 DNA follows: TGCGCCAGCAGCTTGGGGGACAGGGGGCCAGATACGCAGTATTTT.

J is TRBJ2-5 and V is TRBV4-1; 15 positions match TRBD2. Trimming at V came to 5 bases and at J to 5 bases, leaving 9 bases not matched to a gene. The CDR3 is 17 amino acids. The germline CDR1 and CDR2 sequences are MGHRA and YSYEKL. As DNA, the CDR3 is TGCGCCAGCAGCAAGGGACTAGCGGGGGGCCGGGTCGAGACCCAGTACTTC. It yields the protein CASSKGLAGGRVETQYF.

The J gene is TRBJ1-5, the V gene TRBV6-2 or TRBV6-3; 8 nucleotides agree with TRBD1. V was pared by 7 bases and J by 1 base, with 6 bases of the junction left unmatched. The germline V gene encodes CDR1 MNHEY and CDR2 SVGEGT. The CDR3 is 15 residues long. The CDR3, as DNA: TGTGCCAGCAAAGAGGACAGGGTGAGCAATCAGCCCCAGCATTTT. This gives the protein CASKEDRVSNQPQHF.

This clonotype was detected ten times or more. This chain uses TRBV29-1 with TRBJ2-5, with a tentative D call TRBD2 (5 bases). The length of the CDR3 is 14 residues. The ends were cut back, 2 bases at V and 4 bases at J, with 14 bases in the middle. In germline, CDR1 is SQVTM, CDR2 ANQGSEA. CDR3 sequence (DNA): TGCAGCGTTGAACCGCCGGGATTTGGAGAGACCCAGTACTTC. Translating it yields CSVEPPGFGETQYF.

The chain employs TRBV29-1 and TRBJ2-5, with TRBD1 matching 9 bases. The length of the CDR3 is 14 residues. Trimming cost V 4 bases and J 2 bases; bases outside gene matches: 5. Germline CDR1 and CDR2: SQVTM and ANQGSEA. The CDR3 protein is CSVVTGGLQETQYF. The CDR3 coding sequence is TGCAGCGTTGTTACAGGGGGCTTGCAAGAGACCCAGTACTTC.

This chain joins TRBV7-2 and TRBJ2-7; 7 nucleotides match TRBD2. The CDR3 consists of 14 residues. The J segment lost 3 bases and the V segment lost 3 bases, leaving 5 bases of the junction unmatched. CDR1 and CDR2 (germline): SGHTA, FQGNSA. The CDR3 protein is CASSLLPGGYEQYF. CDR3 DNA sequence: TGTGCCAGCAGCTTGTTACCGGGGGGCTACGAGCAGTACTTC.

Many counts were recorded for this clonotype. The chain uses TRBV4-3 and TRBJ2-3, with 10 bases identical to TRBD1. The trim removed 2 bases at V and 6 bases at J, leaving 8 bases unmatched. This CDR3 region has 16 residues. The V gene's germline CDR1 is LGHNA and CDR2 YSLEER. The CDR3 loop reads CASSQKPDRGLDTQYF. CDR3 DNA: TGCGCCAGCAGCCAAAAGCCGGACAGGGGGTTGGATACGCAGTATTTT.

CDR3 in DNA: TGTGCCAGCAGCAAGGTGGGGATTGAAGCTTTCTTT. Translation: CASSKVGIEAFF. The rearrangement joins TRBV12-3 or TRBV12-4 to TRBJ1-1; D not resolved. The CDR3 contains 12 residues. V shed 6 bases and J shed 7 bases, with 12 bases lying between them.

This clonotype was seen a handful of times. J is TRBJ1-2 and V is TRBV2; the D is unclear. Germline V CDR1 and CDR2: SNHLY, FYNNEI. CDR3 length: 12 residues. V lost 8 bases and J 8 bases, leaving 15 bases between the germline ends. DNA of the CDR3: TGTGCCAGCGAGGGCGGCCCAACCGGCTACACCTTC. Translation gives CASEGGPTGYTF.

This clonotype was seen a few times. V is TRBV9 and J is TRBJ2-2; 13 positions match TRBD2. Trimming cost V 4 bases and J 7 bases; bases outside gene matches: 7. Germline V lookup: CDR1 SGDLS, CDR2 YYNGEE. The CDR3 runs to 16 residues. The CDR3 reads CASSPTSGGALGELFF. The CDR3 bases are TGTGCCAGCAGCCCAACTAGCGGGGGGGCTCTCGGGGAGCTGTTTTTT.

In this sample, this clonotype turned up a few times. For the CDR3, the DNA is TGTGCCAGCATTTGGTTTTCACCCCTCCACTTT. The encoded protein is CASIWFSPLHF. The rearrangement uses TRBV14 and TRBJ1-6; D is undetermined. The CDR3 totals 11 residues. Germline CDR1 and CDR2: SGHDN and FVKESK. V gave up 7 bases and J gave up 9 bases, with 7 bases separating them. The variable domain in full, completed from reference TRBV14 and TRBJ1-6, reads EAGVTQFPSHSVIEKGQTVTLRCDPISGHDNLYWYRRVMGKEIKFLLHFVKESKQDESGMPNNRFLAERTGGTYSTLKVQPAELEDSGVYFCASIWFSPLHFGNGTRLTVT.

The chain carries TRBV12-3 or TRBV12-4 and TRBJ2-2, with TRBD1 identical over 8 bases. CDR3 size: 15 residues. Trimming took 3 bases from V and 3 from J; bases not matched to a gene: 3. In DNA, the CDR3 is TGTGCCAGCAGTTTGAGACAGGGGCACACCGGGGAGCTGTTTTTT. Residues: CASSLRQGHTGELFF.

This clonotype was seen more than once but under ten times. In DNA, the CDR3 is TGCAGCGTGGTATGGGACAGGGAAAATCAGCCCCAGCATTTT. Translation gives CSVVWDRENQPQHF. The genes are TRBV29-1 and TRBJ1-5; 9 bases agree with TRBD1. Germline CDR1 and CDR2: SQVTM and ANQGSEA. The CDR3 length is 14 residues. V lost 6 bases and J lost 4; bases outside the gene matches: 7.

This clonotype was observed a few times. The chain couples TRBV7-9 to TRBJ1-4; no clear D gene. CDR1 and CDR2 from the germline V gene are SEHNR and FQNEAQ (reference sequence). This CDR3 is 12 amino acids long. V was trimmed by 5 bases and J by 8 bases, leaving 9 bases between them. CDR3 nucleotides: TGTGCCAGCAGCCGGAGTTTAGAAAAACTGTTTTTT. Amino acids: CASSRSLEKLFF.

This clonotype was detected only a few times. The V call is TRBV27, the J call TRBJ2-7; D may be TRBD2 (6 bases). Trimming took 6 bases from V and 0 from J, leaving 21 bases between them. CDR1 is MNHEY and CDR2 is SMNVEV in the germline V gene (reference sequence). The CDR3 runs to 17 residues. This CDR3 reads CASSEPGLHSISYEQYV. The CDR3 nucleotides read TGTGCCAGCAGCGAGCCGGGACTCCACTCCATCTCCTACGAGCAGTACGTC.